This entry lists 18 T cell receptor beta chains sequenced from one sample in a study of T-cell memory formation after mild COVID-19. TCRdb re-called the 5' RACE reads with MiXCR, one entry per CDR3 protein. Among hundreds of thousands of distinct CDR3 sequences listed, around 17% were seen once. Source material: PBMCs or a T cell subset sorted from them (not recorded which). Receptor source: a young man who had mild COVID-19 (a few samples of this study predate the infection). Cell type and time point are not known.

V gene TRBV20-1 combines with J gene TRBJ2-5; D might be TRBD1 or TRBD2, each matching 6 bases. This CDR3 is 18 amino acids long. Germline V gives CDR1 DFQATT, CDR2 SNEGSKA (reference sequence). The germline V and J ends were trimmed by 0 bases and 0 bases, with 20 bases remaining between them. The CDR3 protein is CSARDLEGGSTHQETQYF. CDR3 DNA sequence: TGCAGTGCTAGAGATCTTGAGGGGGGTTCGACGCACCAAGAGACCCAGTACTTC.

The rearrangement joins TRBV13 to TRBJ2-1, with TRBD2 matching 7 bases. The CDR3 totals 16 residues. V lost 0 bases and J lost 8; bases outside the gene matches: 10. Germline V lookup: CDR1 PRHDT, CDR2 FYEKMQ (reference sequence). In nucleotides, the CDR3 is TGTGCCAGCAGCTTAGGCCGGGGAGGAGCGGGGTATGAGCAGTTCTTC. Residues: CASSLGRGGAGYEQFF.

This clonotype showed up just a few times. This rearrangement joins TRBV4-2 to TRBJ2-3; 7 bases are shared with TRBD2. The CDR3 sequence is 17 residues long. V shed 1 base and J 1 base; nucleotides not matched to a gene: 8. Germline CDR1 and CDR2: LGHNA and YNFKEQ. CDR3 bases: TGTGCCAGCAGCCAAGGGCCCGAGAGCGGGGGCACAGATACGCAGTATTTT. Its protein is CASSQGPESGGTDTQYF.

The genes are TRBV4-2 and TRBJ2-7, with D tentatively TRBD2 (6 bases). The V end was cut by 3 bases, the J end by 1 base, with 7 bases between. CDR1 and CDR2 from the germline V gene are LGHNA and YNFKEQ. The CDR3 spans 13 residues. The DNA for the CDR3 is TGTGCCAGCAGCCAGGGACTTTCCTACGAGCAGTACTTC. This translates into CASSQGLSYEQYF.

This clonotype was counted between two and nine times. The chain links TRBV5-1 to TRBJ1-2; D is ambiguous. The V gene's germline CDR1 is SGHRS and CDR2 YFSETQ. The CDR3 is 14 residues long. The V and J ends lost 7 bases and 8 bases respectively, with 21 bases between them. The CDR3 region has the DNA TGCGCCAGCCAACCGCGGGTGGGTGTTGAGGGCTACACCTTC. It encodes CASQPRVGVEGYTF.

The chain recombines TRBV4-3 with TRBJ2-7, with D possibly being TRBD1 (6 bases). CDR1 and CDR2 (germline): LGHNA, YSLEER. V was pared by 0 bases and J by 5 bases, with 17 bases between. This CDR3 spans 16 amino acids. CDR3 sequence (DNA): TGCGCCAGCAGCCAAGAGGGACAACTACCCGGGAACGAGCAGTACTTC. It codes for CASSQEGQLPGNEQYF.

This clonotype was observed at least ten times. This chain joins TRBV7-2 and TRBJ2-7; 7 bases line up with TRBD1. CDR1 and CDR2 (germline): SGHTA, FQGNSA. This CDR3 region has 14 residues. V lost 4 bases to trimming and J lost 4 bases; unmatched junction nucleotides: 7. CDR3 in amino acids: CASSSGGPSYEQYF. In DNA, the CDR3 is TGTGCCAGCAGCTCAGGGGGTCCCTCTTACGAGCAGTACTTC.

CDR3 nucleotide sequence: TGCGCCAGCAGGCTAGCGGGGGGGAACACCGGGGAGCTGTTTTTT. It translates to CASRLAGGNTGELFF. V and J are TRBV4-1 and TRBJ2-2, with TRBD2 matching 11 bases. This CDR3 region has 15 residues. CDR1 is MGHRA, CDR2 YSYEKL, per germline. V gave up 6 bases and J gave up 1 base; unmatched junction bases: 1.

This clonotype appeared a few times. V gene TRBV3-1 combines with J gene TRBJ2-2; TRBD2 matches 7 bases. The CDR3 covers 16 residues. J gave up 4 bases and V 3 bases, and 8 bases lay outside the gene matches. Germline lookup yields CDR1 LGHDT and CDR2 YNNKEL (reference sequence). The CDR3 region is CASSHWERGGTGELFF. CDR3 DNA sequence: TGTGCCAGCAGCCATTGGGAGCGGGGAGGCACCGGGGAGCTGTTTTTT.

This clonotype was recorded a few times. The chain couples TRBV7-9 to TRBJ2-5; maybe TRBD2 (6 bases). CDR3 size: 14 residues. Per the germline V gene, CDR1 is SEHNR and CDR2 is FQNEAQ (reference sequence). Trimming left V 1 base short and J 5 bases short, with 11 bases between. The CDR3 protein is CASSLEIGRETQYF. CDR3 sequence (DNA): TGTGCCAGCAGCTTAGAAATTGGGAGGGAGACCCAGTACTTC.

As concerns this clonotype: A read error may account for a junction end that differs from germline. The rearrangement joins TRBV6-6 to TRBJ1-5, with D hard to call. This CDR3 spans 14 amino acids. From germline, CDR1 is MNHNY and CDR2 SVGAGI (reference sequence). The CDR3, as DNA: TGTGCCAGCAGTTACTCGCGCCCTAATCTGCCCCAGCATTTT. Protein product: CASSYSRPNLPQHF.

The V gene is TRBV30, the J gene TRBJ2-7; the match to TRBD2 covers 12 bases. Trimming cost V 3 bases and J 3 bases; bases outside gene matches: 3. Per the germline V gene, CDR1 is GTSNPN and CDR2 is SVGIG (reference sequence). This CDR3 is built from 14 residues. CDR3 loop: CAWSKTSGGYEQYF. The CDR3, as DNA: TGTGCCTGGAGCAAGACTAGCGGGGGCTACGAGCAGTACTTC.

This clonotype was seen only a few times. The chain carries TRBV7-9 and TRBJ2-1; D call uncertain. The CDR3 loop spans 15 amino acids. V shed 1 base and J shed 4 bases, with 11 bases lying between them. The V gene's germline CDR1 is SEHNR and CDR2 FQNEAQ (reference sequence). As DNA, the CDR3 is TGTGCCAGCAGCTTAGAGGTAGACGGTTACAATGAGCAGTTCTTC. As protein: CASSLEVDGYNEQFF.

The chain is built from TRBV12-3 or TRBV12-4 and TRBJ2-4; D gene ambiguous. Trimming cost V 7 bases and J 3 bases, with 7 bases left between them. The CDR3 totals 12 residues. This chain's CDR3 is CASTLGKNIQYF. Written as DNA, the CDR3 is TGTGCCAGCACCCTTGGCAAAAACATTCAGTACTTC.

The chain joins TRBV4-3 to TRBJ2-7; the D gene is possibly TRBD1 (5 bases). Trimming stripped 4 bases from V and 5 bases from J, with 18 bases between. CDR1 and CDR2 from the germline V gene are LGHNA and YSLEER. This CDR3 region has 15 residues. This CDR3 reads CASSPDQGRRNEQYF. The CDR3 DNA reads TGCGCCAGCAGCCCCGATCAGGGTCGTCGTAACGAGCAGTACTTC.

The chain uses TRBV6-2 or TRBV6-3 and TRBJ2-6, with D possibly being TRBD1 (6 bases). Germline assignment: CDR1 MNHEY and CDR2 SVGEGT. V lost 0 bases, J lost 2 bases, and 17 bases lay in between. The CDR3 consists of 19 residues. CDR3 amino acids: CASSYSIMPGGTGANVLTF. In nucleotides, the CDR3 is TGTGCCAGCAGTTACTCCATAATGCCTGGGGGCACTGGGGCCAACGTCCTGACTTTC.

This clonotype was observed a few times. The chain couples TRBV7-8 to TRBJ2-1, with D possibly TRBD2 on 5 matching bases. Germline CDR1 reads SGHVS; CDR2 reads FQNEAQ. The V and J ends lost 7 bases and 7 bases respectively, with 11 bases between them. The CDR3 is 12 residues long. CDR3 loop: CASMRDLNEQFF. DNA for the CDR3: TGTGCCAGCATGAGGGATTTGAATGAGCAGTTCTTC.

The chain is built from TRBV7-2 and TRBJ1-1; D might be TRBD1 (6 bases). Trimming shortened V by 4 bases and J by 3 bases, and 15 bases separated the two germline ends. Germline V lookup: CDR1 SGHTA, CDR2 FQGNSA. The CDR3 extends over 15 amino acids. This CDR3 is CASSSAGTSYTEAFF. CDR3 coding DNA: TGTGCCAGCAGCTCAGCCGGGACATCGTACACTGAAGCTTTCTTT.